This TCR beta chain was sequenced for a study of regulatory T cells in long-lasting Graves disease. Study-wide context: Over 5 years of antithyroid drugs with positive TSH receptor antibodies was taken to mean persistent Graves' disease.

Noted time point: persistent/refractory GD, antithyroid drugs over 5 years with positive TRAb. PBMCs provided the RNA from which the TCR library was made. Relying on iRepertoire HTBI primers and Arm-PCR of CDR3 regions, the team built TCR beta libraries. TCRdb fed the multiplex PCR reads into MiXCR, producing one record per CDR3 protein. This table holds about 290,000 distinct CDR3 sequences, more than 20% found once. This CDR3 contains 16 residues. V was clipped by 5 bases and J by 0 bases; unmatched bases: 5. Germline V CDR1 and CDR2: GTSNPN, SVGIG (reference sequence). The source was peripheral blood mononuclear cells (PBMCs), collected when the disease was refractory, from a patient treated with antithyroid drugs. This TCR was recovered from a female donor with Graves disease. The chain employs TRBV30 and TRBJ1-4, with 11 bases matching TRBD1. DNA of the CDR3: TGTGCCTGGGGACAGGGGGCGAGCGCAACTAATGAAAAACTGTTTTTT. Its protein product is CAWGQGASATNEKLFF.